The table lists the clone carrying this TCR beta chain with a few counts. As yet, its antigen is unknown. The data were obtained in a study of human T cells and chemical hapten exposure. For the study at large: There were weekly diphenylcyclopropenone doses to the scalp for patients throughout the roughly 24-week study. Reading of the patch tests, which applied 0.01% DPC to the upper back, occurred at 6 days. Study-wide points: Expanded TCR sets contained significantly more large CDR3 similarity clusters than controls.

TCRdb reanalysed the RACE reads using MiXCR and keeps one entry per CDR3 protein. The sample holds under 100,000 distinct CDR3 sequences; roughly 11% are singletons and the top ten take roughly 3%. Stated time point: patch test 2, 6 weeks after DPC sensitization. Treatment denoted: therapeutic diphenylcyclopropenone sensitization with weekly scalp DPC. From whole blood left unfractionated, total RNA was extracted. The CDR3 has 12 amino acids. Looked up from germline, CDR1 is SQVTM and CDR2 is ANQGSEA. Trimming stripped 5 bases from V and 3 bases from J, with 11 bases between. The sample was whole blood, taken in connection with sensitization to the hapten diphenylcyclopropenone (DPC). The genes are TRBV29-1 and TRBJ2-7, with D perhaps matching TRBD1 (6 bases). The sequence derives from a woman between 40 and 55 years old with alopecia areata. Some clones in this sample may be carry-over from other donors' samples. The CDR3 loop is CSVSETGYEQYF. The CDR3 DNA reads TGCAGCGTTTCAGAGACAGGCTACGAGCAGTACTTC.